This T cell receptor (beta chain) was identified during a study of blood T cell repertoires in COVID-19. Overall study context: There were acute and convalescent COVID-19 samples, and they came from the United States, Italy and Spain. In each case, the material was cDNA or gDNA derived from T cells, B-cell-depleted T cells, or PBMCs.

The authors' processing: Reference gene primers were amplified, and this amplification served to estimate nucleated cell counts. Data came from immunoSEQ multiplex PCR; TCRdb stores just in-frame clones and leaves some out. Clonal size and the V and J genes are those of that table, whereas D and trimming came from the DNA. The sample lists over 200,000 clones, roughly four fifths occurring once. This clone turned up a few times. This CDR3 has 17 residues. Germline CDR1 reads LNHDA; CDR2 reads SQIVND (reference sequence). V was pared by 2 bases and J by 4 bases, with 20 bases between. The sample comprised peripheral blood. This sequence joins TRBV19 and TRBJ1-2, with D possibly TRBD1 on 5 matching bases. This clonotype originated in a woman aged 40 to 50 with active or convalescent COVID-19. CDR3 sequence: CASSIITGGLVGYGYTF. The CDR3 region has the DNA TGTGCCAGTAGTATAATTACCGGGGGTTTGGTTGGCTATGGCTACACCTTC.